This is a list of T cell receptor beta chains from one sample in a study of cytomegalovirus exposure and HLA in healthy donors. Clones were sequenced by immunoSEQ multiplex PCR, and TCRdb holds only the in-frame ones, with some missing. This repertoire comprises more than 90,000 clones; its ten largest clones make up 6.8%. Sequenced: PBMCs. These receptors were taken from a man between 35 and 55 years old in good health and CMV-seropositive. Both conserved end residues are part of each CDR3.

>TRBV9|TRBJ2-7
CASSPRLAAYEQYF
>TRBV2|TRBJ2-6
CASKTRQGRAAGANVLTF
>TRBV2|TRBJ1-2
CASSEIRDREPNYGYTF
>TRBV6-1|TRBJ1-1
CASSGLGGNTEAFF
>TRBV11-2|TRBJ1-2
CASSLDGLEELGYTF
>TRBV5-4|TRBJ2-7
CASSSRSDTYEQYF
>TRBV6-6|TRBJ2-3
CASSSLPGRFTDTQYF
>TRBV19|TRBJ1-4
CASSILGLAGDATNEKLFF
>TRBV6-4|TRBJ2-1
CASSALLAGVNEQFF
>TRBV10-2|TRBJ2-2
CASSVRSGELFF
>TRBV28|TRBJ1-5
CASSYPTGTSNQPQHF
>TRBV28|TRBJ1-5
CASSTTNFIGAQHF
>TRBV5-4|TRBJ2-1
CASSPGTSGRRYEQFF
>TRBV5-1|TRBJ2-1
CASSFNGRDNEQFF
>TRBV25-1|TRBJ2-7
CVPTGHTYEQYF
>TRBV2|TRBJ2-1
CASRTSGRVEQFF
>TRBV7-9|TRBJ2-7
CASSNRDLSSYEQYF
>TRBV7-9|TRBJ1-2
CASSLQGPHVYTF
>TRBV28|TRBJ2-5
CASSLWNRGPETQYF
>TRBV14|TRBJ2-1
CASSQDLAGAIASSYNEQFF
>TRBV19|TRBJ1-2
CASSPGQGVYYGYTF
>TRBV7-2|TRBJ2-5
CASSTGGETQYF
>TRBV6-1|TRBJ2-7
CASTEASGRALGEQYF
>TRBV28|TRBJ2-6
CASSLRQAGANVLTF
>TRBV27|TRBJ1-2
CASSSMRNGNYGYTF
>TRBV5-3|TRBJ1-5
CARRSDRGLQPQHF
>TRBV27|TRBJ2-6
CASSSRLGTGKSAGANVLTF
>TRBV28|.
CASSLSRGTTYEQYF
>TRBV30|TRBJ2-7
CAWGVGQGFYEQYF
>TRBV5-1|TRBJ2-7
CASRADPGLLEQYF
>TRBV19|TRBJ2-2
CASINGGNTGELFF
>TRBV9|TRBJ1-5
CASSVDPRRKEGNQPQHF
>TRBV16|TRBJ2-1
CASSPSGGSSYEQFF
>TRBV4-1|TRBJ1-4
CASSQVSVATNEKLFF
>TRBV27|TRBJ2-2
CASSRQGGNTGELFF
>TRBV7-2|TRBJ2-1
CASSLGLPTGKFAYNEQFF
>TRBV9|TRBJ2-3
CASSVGPAGGWSSTDTQYF
>TRBV29-1|TRBJ1-2
CSVVTGGVGGYGYTF
>TRBV5-8|TRBJ2-2
CASSLSRGTNTGELFF
>TRBV19|TRBJ2-1
CASSIVRTSGNEQFF
>TRBV11-2|TRBJ1-2
CASRAKPGTVPGNGYTF
>TRBV7-9|TRBJ1-2
CASSLIAGGYGYTF
>TRBV6-1|TRBJ2-3
CASKVAGGTDTQYF
>TRBV19|TRBJ2-1
CASKGEPYNEQFF
>TRBV5-1|TRBJ1-3
CASRLQGRNTIYF
>TRBV5-6|TRBJ2-3
CASSRGLAMGPDTQYF
>TRBV15|TRBJ2-2
CATSRLLAGGRSGELFF
>TRBV6-6|TRBJ2-1
CASSYSFGVTEQFF
>TRBV28|TRBJ1-5
CASLPNENQPQHF
>TRBV7-2|TRBJ2-5
CASSPRGLAGQETQYF
>TRBV5-6|TRBJ2-5
CASSLRRLAGEQETQYF
>TRBV5-6|TRBJ2-7
CASSLVAPYEQYF
>TRBV7-9|TRBJ1-1
CAIPTRTQANTEAFF
>TRBV5-5|TRBJ1-5
CASSRGTDYQPQHF
>TRBV29-1|TRBJ2-1
CSVELLAGGYNEQFF
>TRBV5-1|TRBJ2-5
CASAPAGGMKETQYF
>TRBV9|TRBJ2-7
CASSVSSGPFYEQYF
>TRBV19|TRBJ2-1
CASSIGPGGLGSSYNEQFF
>TRBV2|TRBJ2-5
CASSKDRGNREETQYF
>TRBV19|TRBJ2-5
CASRLAGETQYF